This entry lists 4 T cell receptor beta chains sequenced from one sample in a study of shared clonotypes between healthy human individuals. Method: immunoSEQ multiplex PCR; TCRdb's copy keeps in-frame clones and lacks some. The sample lists about 2.1 million clones; approximately 92% were seen once. CD45RO-negative CD8 cells positively selected for CCR7 made up the naive population, which excluded terminally differentiated effector memory CD45RA+ cells. The sample taken for sequencing was naive CD8+ T cells from PBMCs. These receptors were obtained from a young man in good health. Some clones in this sample may be carry-over from other donors' samples.

The V gene is TRBV4-3, the J gene TRBJ2-1; the match to TRBD2 covers 10 bases. With V trimmed by 4 bases and J by 3 bases, 3 bases remained unmatched. Germline CDR1 reads LGHNA; CDR2 reads YSLEER. The CDR3 is made up of 15 amino acids. The CDR3: CASSPGTSDYNEQFF. CDR3 DNA sequence: TGCGCCAGCAGCCCCGGGACTAGCGACTACAATGAGCAGTTCTTC.

The V and J genes are TRBV11-1 and TRBJ2-2; TRBD2 aligns across 8 bases. This CDR3 region has 18 residues. V was clipped by 4 bases and J by 3 bases; unmatched bases: 13. Germline V gives CDR1 SGHAT, CDR2 FQDESV (reference sequence). This CDR3 is CASSSHPLAGYDTGELFF. For the CDR3, the DNA is TGTGCCAGCAGCTCCCACCCCTTAGCGGGATACGACACCGGGGAGCTGTTTTTT. The variable domain in full, with the rest retrieved from reference TRBV11-1 and TRBJ2-2, is EAEVAQSPRYKITEKSQAVAFWCDPISGHATLYWYRQILGQGPELLVQFQDESVVDDSQLPKDRFSAERLKGVDSTLKIQPAELGDSAMYLCASSSHPLAGYDTGELFFGEGSRLTVL.

The rearrangement uses TRBV27 and TRBJ2-7; tentatively, D is TRBD1 (6 bases). Trimming pared 6 bases from V and 1 base from J, leaving 16 bases between. Per germline, CDR1 MNHEY and CDR2 SMNVEV (reference sequence). CDR3 length: 15 amino acids. The CDR3 nucleotides read TGTGCCAGCAGACCGCAAGCAGGGGAATCCTACGAGCAGTACTTC. Protein sequence: CASRPQAGESYEQYF.

With regard to this clone: This CDR3 is also generated by other DNA sequences in the sample. The V call is TRBV30, the J call TRBJ2-3, with D uncertain. This CDR3 has 11 residues. The germline CDR1 and CDR2 sequences are GTSNPN and SVGIG (reference sequence). Trimming cost V 2 bases and J 4 bases, with 4 bases left between them. The chain's CDR3 is CAWSLSDTQYF. The CDR3, as DNA: TGTGCCTGGAGTCTCTCAGATACGCAGTATTTT.